A selection of T cell receptor beta chains follows, all from one sample in a study of regulatory T cells in long-lasting Graves disease. From the multiplex PCR reads, TCRdb called clonotypes with MiXCR, one entry per CDR3 protein. The data hold 300,000 to 400,000 distinct CDR3 sequences, with around a sixth observed a single time. Here the sequenced sample was peripheral blood mononuclear cells (PBMCs), taken at new diagnosis, from a patient treated with antithyroid drugs. The receptors stem from a female donor with Graves disease. Each CDR3 is given with its conserved first and last residue. Fields, in order: CDR3 DNA, CDR3 protein, J gene, D gene, clone size, V gene. D genes are given only for firm matches. Clone size is shown for a subset of rows, as once, few, many or a class of expanded clone.

DNA: TGCGCCAGCAGTTGGGCAGTGAACACTGAAGCTTTCTTT
CDR3: CASSWAVNTEAFF
J: TRBJ1-1
D: .
size: many
V: TRBV5-1

DNA: TGTGCCAGCAGCCAACAGACGGGTCGACGACTCCGCTATGGCTACACCTTC
CDR3: CASSQQTGRRLRYGYTF
J: TRBJ1-2
D: .
size: few
V: TRBV11-2

DNA: TGTGCCAGCAGCGCAGTCAAGGGAAGCACAGATACGCAGTATTTT
CDR3: CASSAVKGSTDTQYF
J: TRBJ2-3
D: .
size: many
V: TRBV7-9

DNA: TGTGCCAGCAGTCCCCGGCCGGGATTTAATGGCTACACCTTC
CDR3: CASSPRPGFNGYTF
J: TRBJ1-2
D: .
size: many
V: TRBV12-3/TRBV12-4

DNA: TGTGCCAGCAGTGCACCGGACAGCTCCTACAATGAGCAGTTCTTC
CDR3: CASSAPDSSYNEQFF
J: TRBJ2-1
D: .
size: many
V: TRBV2

DNA: TGTGCCAGCAGTTTCAGTCAGGGGCTAGGAGAGACCCAGTACTTC
CDR3: CASSFSQGLGETQYF
J: TRBJ2-5
D: .
size: few
V: TRBV27

DNA: TGTGCCAGTAGTATCACCTGGGGGGGCGGATCGGATGAAGCTTTCTTT
CDR3: CASSITWGGGSDEAFF
J: TRBJ1-1
D: .
size: .
V: TRBV19

DNA: TGTGCCACCAGTGGGGAGAGGAGCGGCAATCAGCCCCAGCATTTT
CDR3: CATSGERSGNQPQHF
J: TRBJ1-5
D: .
size: many
V: TRBV24-1

DNA: TGTGCCAGCAGTCCCCCAGTGGACAGATATGGCTACACCTTC
CDR3: CASSPPVDRYGYTF
J: TRBJ1-2
D: .
size: many
V: TRBV28

DNA: TGTGCCAGCAGCCTTAGCGGGAGTTCTGGGGAGACCCAGTACTTC
CDR3: CASSLSGSSGETQYF
J: TRBJ2-5
D: TRBD2
size: many
V: TRBV27

DNA: TGTGCCAGCAGCCAAAGTCTCACGGGGAATGAGCAGTTCTTC
CDR3: CASSQSLTGNEQFF
J: TRBJ2-1
D: .
size: .
V: TRBV14

DNA: TGTGCCAGCAGTACCGAAAAAGGGGGTGAGCAGTTCTTC
CDR3: CASSTEKGGEQFF
J: TRBJ2-1
D: .
size: few
V: TRBV6-2/TRBV6-3

DNA: TGTGCCAGCAGCGTAGCTGTAGGGGGGAAGGCCAACACTGAAGCTTTCTTT
CDR3: CASSVAVGGKANTEAFF
J: TRBJ1-1
D: .
size: few
V: TRBV9

DNA: TGCAGTGCCTGGCGGGAGGGTTCTTACGAGCAGTACTTC
CDR3: CSAWREGSYEQYF
J: TRBJ2-7
D: TRBD2
size: many
V: TRBV20-1

DNA: TGTGCCGGCAGTTTGGACAGGTGGGATGAGCAGTTCTTC
CDR3: CAGSLDRWDEQFF
J: TRBJ2-1
D: TRBD1
size: .
V: TRBV12-3/TRBV12-4

DNA: TGTGCCAGCAGCGGGGGGACAGGGTCCCTGAACACTGAAGCTCTCTTT
CDR3: CASSGGTGSLNTEALF
J: TRBJ1-1
D: TRBD1
size: .
V: TRBV7-9

DNA: TGTGCCAGCAGTTTATTGGTACCCCAGGGGGTCTACGAGCAGTACTTC
CDR3: CASSLLVPQGVYEQYF
J: TRBJ2-7
D: TRBD1
size: few
V: TRBV27

DNA: TGTGCCAGCAGTGTCTCGACTAGCGGGGGGCGATACGAGCAGTACTTC
CDR3: CASSVSTSGGRYEQYF
J: TRBJ2-7
D: TRBD2
size: many
V: TRBV2

DNA: TGCAGTGCTAGAGTTACCATCAATGAGCAGTTCTTC
CDR3: CSARVTINEQFF
J: TRBJ2-1
D: .
size: many
V: TRBV20-1

DNA: TGCGCCAGCAGCTTGGCTTACTGGGTAGGGGAGCTGTTTTTT
CDR3: CASSLAYWVGELFF
J: TRBJ2-2
D: .
size: .
V: TRBV5-1

DNA: TGTGCCAGCAGACCAGACAGGGCGTCTGGAAACACCATATATTTT
CDR3: CASRPDRASGNTIYF
J: TRBJ1-3
D: TRBD1
size: many
V: TRBV11-1

DNA: TGCAGTGCTCAAGGGGCGGGACGTCGGGAGACCCAGTACTTC
CDR3: CSAQGAGRRETQYF
J: TRBJ2-5
D: .
size: many
V: TRBV20-1

DNA: TGCAGCGTTGATAGGGCAGGGGGCTACACCTTC
CDR3: CSVDRAGGYTF
J: TRBJ1-2
D: .
size: few
V: TRBV29-1

DNA: TGTGCCAGCAGCTTATTCGGGTCGGGCCGGAGGACGGGCTACGAGCAGTACTTC
CDR3: CASSLFGSGRRTGYEQYF
J: TRBJ2-7
D: .
size: .
V: TRBV7-6

DNA: TGTGCCAGCAGCAGAAGGATGGGACAGGGGTACGAAAAACTGTTTTTT
CDR3: CASSRRMGQGYEKLFF
J: TRBJ1-4
D: TRBD1
size: many
V: TRBV28

DNA: TGCGCCAGCAGCTACGGGACCGCGAATCCTGAAGCTTTCTTT
CDR3: CASSYGTANPEAFF
J: TRBJ1-1
D: .
size: few
V: TRBV5-1

DNA: TGTGCCAGCAGTTTATGGGCCGAAGAGACCCAGTACTTC
CDR3: CASSLWAEETQYF
J: TRBJ2-5
D: .
size: many
V: TRBV27

DNA: TGTGCCATCAGTTGGACGGTGGGGTATGGCTACACCTTC
CDR3: CAISWTVGYGYTF
J: TRBJ1-2
D: .
size: .
V: TRBV10-3

DNA: TGTGCCAGCAGCGTAGCGGGGGTTAGGGACGAGCAGTACTTC
CDR3: CASSVAGVRDEQYF
J: TRBJ2-7
D: .
size: many
V: TRBV9

DNA: TGTGCCAGCAGGCCTAGCGGGATTGAGCAGTTCTTC
CDR3: CASRPSGIEQFF
J: TRBJ2-1
D: TRBD2
size: many
V: TRBV7-8

DNA: TGTGCCAGCAGTTTCGGTCAGGGGTCTGGCGGGGAGCTGTTTTTT
CDR3: CASSFGQGSGGELFF
J: TRBJ2-2
D: .
size: once
V: TRBV12-3/TRBV12-4